This is a list of T cell receptor beta chains from one sample in a study of blood T cell repertoires in COVID-19. Some clones are missing from TCRdb's copy, which holds only in-frame ones; the method was immunoSEQ multiplex PCR. Altogether some 270,000 clones are present, roughly four fifths being singletons, with the ten largest covering 15% to 19%. Sequenced input: peripheral blood. Receptors were obtained from a person aged 65 to 85 with COVID-19, enrolled during active disease. CDR3s include the opening cysteine and the closing phenylalanine or tryptophan. Each record gives: clone size, J gene, D gene, V gene, CDR3 DNA, CDR3 protein. D genes are given only for firm matches. Size tells how often a clone was seen (once, few, many) or the class of an expanded clone, and some rows leave it out.

clone_size: .
j_call: TRBJ1-3
d_call: .
v_call: TRBV4-2
cdr3_nt: TGTGCCAGCAGCCAAGATCTGGGACATCTTTTCCTGGGAAACACCATATATTTT
cdr3_aa: CASSQDLGHLFLGNTIYF

clone_size: .
j_call: TRBJ2-7
d_call: TRBD2
v_call: TRBV4-3
cdr3_nt: TGCGCCAGCAGCCAAGATAGCGGGCCGGGTTACGAGCAGTACTTC
cdr3_aa: CASSQDSGPGYEQYF

clone_size: .
j_call: TRBJ2-3
d_call: .
v_call: TRBV28
cdr3_nt: TGTGCCAGCAGTTTACTCTCAGATACGCAGTATTTT
cdr3_aa: CASSLLSDTQYF

clone_size: few
j_call: TRBJ2-7
d_call: .
v_call: TRBV18
cdr3_nt: TGTGCCAGCTCTCCTAAGGACAGCTCCTACGAGCAGTACTTC
cdr3_aa: CASSPKDSSYEQYF

clone_size: .
j_call: TRBJ1-1
d_call: TRBD1
v_call: TRBV25-1
cdr3_nt: TGTGCCGTACAGGCAGGGGGCGCATTGAACACTGAAGCTTTCTTT
cdr3_aa: CAVQAGGALNTEAFF

clone_size: .
j_call: TRBJ1-2
d_call: .
v_call: TRBV24-1
cdr3_nt: TGTGCCACCAACGGGGGAGCTAACTATGGCTACACCTTC
cdr3_aa: CATNGGANYGYTF

clone_size: .
j_call: TRBJ1-4
d_call: .
v_call: TRBV7-2
cdr3_nt: TGTGCCAGCAGCTTAGCGCGAAATAATGAAAAACTGTTTTTT
cdr3_aa: CASSLARNNEKLFF

clone_size: .
j_call: TRBJ2-7
d_call: TRBD1
v_call: TRBV6-5
cdr3_nt: TGTGCCAGCAGACGGACAGGGACCACCTACGAGCAGTACTTC
cdr3_aa: CASRRTGTTYEQYF

clone_size: .
j_call: TRBJ2-3
d_call: TRBD1
v_call: TRBV2
cdr3_nt: TGTGCCAGCAGTCCCTACAGGGGGCAAGTGAGCACAGATACGCAGTATTTT
cdr3_aa: CASSPYRGQVSTDTQYF

clone_size: .
j_call: TRBJ2-7
d_call: .
v_call: TRBV19
cdr3_nt: TGTGCCAGTAGTATCGAGAACAGAAGGGGCGAGCAGTACTTC
cdr3_aa: CASSIENRRGEQYF

clone_size: once
j_call: TRBJ1-6
d_call: .
v_call: TRBV25-1
cdr3_nt: TGTGCCAGCAGTGACCTCGAGAGCGACCGCCCCCTCCACTTT
cdr3_aa: CASSDLESDRPLHF

clone_size: .
j_call: TRBJ1-5
d_call: .
v_call: TRBV11-2
cdr3_nt: TGTGCCAGCAGCCCCAGTCAGGATCAGCCCCAGCATTTT
cdr3_aa: CASSPSQDQPQHF

clone_size: once
j_call: TRBJ2-1
d_call: TRBD2
v_call: TRBV7-3
cdr3_nt: TGTGCCAGCAGCTTAGGACTAGCGGGACCACATGAGCAGTTCTTC
cdr3_aa: CASSLGLAGPHEQFF

clone_size: .
j_call: TRBJ2-5
d_call: TRBD1
v_call: TRBV10-3
cdr3_nt: TGTGCCATCAGTGGACAGGGGATAGGAGAGACCCAGTACTTC
cdr3_aa: CAISGQGIGETQYF

clone_size: .
j_call: TRBJ2-1
d_call: .
v_call: TRBV4-1
cdr3_nt: TGCGCCAGCAGCTCCCTGGGAGGACGGAATGAGCAGTTCTTC
cdr3_aa: CASSSLGGRNEQFF

clone_size: few
j_call: TRBJ2-7
d_call: .
v_call: TRBV6-5
cdr3_nt: TGTGCCAGCAACGAGCGGCAGACCTACGAGCAGTACTTC
cdr3_aa: CASNERQTYEQYF

clone_size: .
j_call: TRBJ1-1
d_call: .
v_call: TRBV27
cdr3_nt: TGTGCCAGCAGTCAACGACAGACGAACACTGAAGCTTTCTTT
cdr3_aa: CASSQRQTNTEAFF

clone_size: .
j_call: TRBJ1-2
d_call: .
v_call: TRBV4-3
cdr3_nt: TGCGCCAGCAGCCAAGATTTCGCAGGGTCCTATGGCTACACCTTC
cdr3_aa: CASSQDFAGSYGYTF

clone_size: .
j_call: TRBJ1-1
d_call: .
v_call: TRBV9
cdr3_nt: TGTGCCAGCAGCGTAGGCCCGGGAGGCTCTGAAGCTTTCTTT
cdr3_aa: CASSVGPGGSEAFF

clone_size: .
j_call: TRBJ2-1
d_call: TRBD1
v_call: TRBV11-2
cdr3_nt: TGTGCCAGCAGCCACGGACAGGGGGGCTACAATGAGCAGTTCTTC
cdr3_aa: CASSHGQGGYNEQFF

clone_size: few
j_call: TRBJ2-5
d_call: TRBD2
v_call: TRBV10-3
cdr3_nt: TGTGCCATCAGTTTTAGCGGGGGAGTTCTTCAAGAGACCCAGTACTTC
cdr3_aa: CAISFSGGVLQETQYF

clone_size: .
j_call: TRBJ1-2
d_call: .
v_call: TRBV6-5
cdr3_nt: TGTGCCAGCAGTTACTCGAGGTGGATGAACTATGGCTACACCTTC
cdr3_aa: CASSYSRWMNYGYTF

clone_size: .
j_call: TRBJ1-2
d_call: TRBD1
v_call: TRBV12-3/TRBV12-4
cdr3_nt: TGTGCCAGCAGTTTACAGGGGGCGTTTGGCTACACCTTC
cdr3_aa: CASSLQGAFGYTF

clone_size: few
j_call: TRBJ1-2
d_call: TRBD1
v_call: TRBV19
cdr3_nt: TGTGCCAGTAGTATGAGTAGGGACAGGGGGGACTATGGCTACACCTTC
cdr3_aa: CASSMSRDRGDYGYTF

clone_size: .
j_call: TRBJ1-2
d_call: .
v_call: TRBV21-1
cdr3_nt: TGTGCTCAGGGGACAGGCTATGGCTACACCTTC
cdr3_aa: CAQGTGYGYTF

clone_size: .
j_call: TRBJ2-6
d_call: .
v_call: TRBV7-3
cdr3_nt: TGTGCCAGCAGCTTAGTGCGGGGCTCTGGGGCCAACGTCCTGACTTTC
cdr3_aa: CASSLVRGSGANVLTF

clone_size: .
j_call: TRBJ2-5
d_call: .
v_call: TRBV29-1
cdr3_nt: TGCAGCGTTGAAGATCGGTTGCGGCGACAAGAGACCCAGTACTTC
cdr3_aa: CSVEDRLRRQETQYF

clone_size: .
j_call: TRBJ2-3
d_call: TRBD2
v_call: TRBV18
cdr3_nt: TGTGCCAGCTCGAAGATCCCGCGGGGGGGCACAGATACGCAGTATTTT
cdr3_aa: CASSKIPRGGTDTQYF

clone_size: .
j_call: TRBJ2-7
d_call: TRBD1
v_call: TRBV28
cdr3_nt: TGTGCCAGCATCGACGTTAGGACAGGGAAAAACGAGCAGTACTTC
cdr3_aa: CASIDVRTGKNEQYF

clone_size: .
j_call: TRBJ2-7
d_call: TRBD2
v_call: TRBV4-3
cdr3_nt: TGCGCCAGCGCCCGGACTAGCGGACTCTACGAGCAGTACTTC
cdr3_aa: CASARTSGLYEQYF

clone_size: .
j_call: TRBJ1-2
d_call: .
v_call: TRBV2
cdr3_nt: TGTGCCAGCCTTCGAAGGGGCCAAGACTATGGCTACACCTTC
cdr3_aa: CASLRRGQDYGYTF

clone_size: .
j_call: TRBJ1-5
d_call: TRBD1
v_call: TRBV11-3
cdr3_nt: TGTGCCAGCAGCTTCAGACAGGGATTGAAACAGCCCCAGCATTTT
cdr3_aa: CASSFRQGLKQPQHF

clone_size: .
j_call: TRBJ2-5
d_call: TRBD2
v_call: TRBV7-2
cdr3_nt: TGTGCCAGCAGCTTAGAGGTCTCTAGCGGCCAAGAGACCCAGTACTTC
cdr3_aa: CASSLEVSSGQETQYF

clone_size: .
j_call: TRBJ1-6
d_call: TRBD1
v_call: TRBV4-3
cdr3_nt: TGCGCCAGCAGCCAAGACCCTCCCGGGACAGGGGTTTCACCCCTCCACTTT
cdr3_aa: CASSQDPPGTGVSPLHF

clone_size: .
j_call: TRBJ2-2
d_call: TRBD2
v_call: TRBV5-4
cdr3_nt: TGTGCCAGCAGCTTGGGTTCGGGAGGGGGCGGGGAGCTGTTTTTT
cdr3_aa: CASSLGSGGGGELFF

clone_size: .
j_call: TRBJ2-3
d_call: .
v_call: TRBV24-1
cdr3_nt: TGTGCCACCAGTGATAGTAGGGGACACAGCACAGATACGCAGTATTTT
cdr3_aa: CATSDSRGHSTDTQYF

clone_size: few
j_call: TRBJ1-1
d_call: .
v_call: TRBV5-5
cdr3_nt: TGTGCCAGCAGCCCTAGGATCGGTACTCAATTGAACACTGAAGCTTTCTTT
cdr3_aa: CASSPRIGTQLNTEAFF

clone_size: .
j_call: TRBJ1-5
d_call: .
v_call: TRBV9
cdr3_nt: TGTGCCAGCAGCGTAGCGACAGTCAAAGCCCATAGCAATCAGCCCCAGCATTTT
cdr3_aa: CASSVATVKAHSNQPQHF

clone_size: .
j_call: TRBJ1-1
d_call: .
v_call: TRBV11-2
cdr3_nt: TGTGCCAGCAGCTTACGGACAGCCAACACTGAAGCTTTCTTT
cdr3_aa: CASSLRTANTEAFF

clone_size: few
j_call: TRBJ1-2
d_call: .
v_call: TRBV19
cdr3_nt: TGTGCCAGTAGTCAAAGGGGTGTTTCTGGCTACACCTTC
cdr3_aa: CASSQRGVSGYTF

clone_size: .
j_call: TRBJ1-4
d_call: TRBD1
v_call: TRBV11-2
cdr3_nt: TGTGCCAGCAGCAACCCGGGACAGGGGAGGCCTAATGAAAAACTGTTTTTT
cdr3_aa: CASSNPGQGRPNEKLFF

clone_size: .
j_call: TRBJ1-4
d_call: .
v_call: TRBV4-1
cdr3_nt: TGCGCCAGCAGCCTGGTGGGCCCCGTTGAAAAACTGTTTTTT
cdr3_aa: CASSLVGPVEKLFF

clone_size: once
j_call: TRBJ2-1
d_call: .
v_call: TRBV11-2
cdr3_nt: TGTGCCAGCAGCTTATCCTCGAGGAAGGGGGCCTACAATGAGCAGTTCTTC
cdr3_aa: CASSLSSRKGAYNEQFF

clone_size: .
j_call: TRBJ1-6
d_call: TRBD1
v_call: TRBV3-1/TRBV3-2
cdr3_nt: TGTGCCAGCACCACCGGGACAGGGAATGGAAATTCACCCCTCCACTTT
cdr3_aa: CASTTGTGNGNSPLHF

clone_size: .
j_call: TRBJ1-2
d_call: .
v_call: TRBV2
cdr3_nt: TGTGCCAGCGGGGGGACGTCCGGGGACTATGGCTACACCTTC
cdr3_aa: CASGGTSGDYGYTF

clone_size: .
j_call: TRBJ1-1
d_call: .
v_call: TRBV19
cdr3_nt: TGTGCCAGTAGTATTATCGGGGGTGAAGCTTTCTTT
cdr3_aa: CASSIIGGEAFF

clone_size: .
j_call: TRBJ2-1
d_call: .
v_call: TRBV9
cdr3_nt: TGTGCCAGCAGCGTAGAGGGGGTCCAGTTCTTC
cdr3_aa: CASSVEGVQFF